This T cell receptor (beta chain) appears in the sequencing data of a study of blood T cell repertoires in COVID-19. In the study overall: Acute-phase and convalescent COVID-19 samples originated in the United States, Italy and Spain. Nucleic acid was either cDNA or gDNA, and it came from T cells, B-cell-depleted T cells, or PBMCs.

In the original processing: Amplification with reference gene primers provided the estimates of nucleated cell counts. The method was immunoSEQ multiplex PCR; TCRdb's version includes in-frame clones alone and lacks a portion of them. V and J calls and clone size are those listed in that table; D and trimming were worked out from the DNA. This sample yields roughly 120,000 clones, of which about 84% are seen a single time; approximately 5% belongs to the top ten. Germline V CDR1 and CDR2: MNHEY, SVGEGT. The CDR3 spans 14 residues. V lost 4 bases and J lost 7; bases outside the gene matches: 7. The chain has TRBV6-2 or TRBV6-3 and TRBJ1-1, with TRBD1 matching 9 bases. This TCR was sampled from a human donor in a cohort sampled during active COVID-19. Sequencing was carried out using peripheral blood. The CDR3 DNA follows: TGTGCCAGCAGTTGGAACAGGGGGCCATATGAAGCTTTCTTT. Protein: CASSWNRGPYEAFF.